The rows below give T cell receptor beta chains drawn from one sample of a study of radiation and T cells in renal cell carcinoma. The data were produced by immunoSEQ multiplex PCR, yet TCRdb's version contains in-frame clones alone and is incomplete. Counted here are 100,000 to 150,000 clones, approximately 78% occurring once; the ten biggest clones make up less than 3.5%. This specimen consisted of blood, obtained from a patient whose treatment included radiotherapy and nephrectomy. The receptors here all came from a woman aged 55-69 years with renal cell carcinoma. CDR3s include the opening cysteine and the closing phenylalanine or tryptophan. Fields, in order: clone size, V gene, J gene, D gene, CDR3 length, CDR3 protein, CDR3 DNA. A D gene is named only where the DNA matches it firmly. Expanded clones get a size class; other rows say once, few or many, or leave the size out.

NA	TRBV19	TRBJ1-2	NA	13	CASSMGEGYGYTF	TGTGCCAGTAGTATGGGCGAAGGGTATGGCTACACCTTC
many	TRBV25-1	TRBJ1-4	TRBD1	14	CASSRQGPYEKLFF	TGTGCCAGCAGCCGACAGGGACCCTACGAAAAACTGTTTTTT
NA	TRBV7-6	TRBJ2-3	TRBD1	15	CASSDRGPSTDTQYF	TGTGCCAGCAGTGACAGGGGGCCCAGCACAGATACGCAGTATTTT
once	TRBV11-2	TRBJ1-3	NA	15	CASSLARGSGNTIYF	TGTGCCAGCAGCTTAGCTAGGGGATCTGGAAACACCATATATTTT
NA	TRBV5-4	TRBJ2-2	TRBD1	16	CASSSRTGGYTGELFF	TGTGCCAGCAGCTCCCGGACAGGGGGTTACACCGGGGAGCTGTTTTTT
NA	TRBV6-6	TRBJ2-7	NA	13	CASSSADPYEQYF	TGTGCCAGCAGTTCGGCGGACCCATACGAGCAGTACTTC
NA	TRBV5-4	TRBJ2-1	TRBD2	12	CASSFRGDEQFF	TGTGCCAGCAGCTTCCGGGGGGATGAGCAGTTCTTC
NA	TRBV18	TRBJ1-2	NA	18	CASSPRPPRGVGDYGYTF	TGTGCCAGCTCACCACGCCCCCCGCGCGGGGTTGGGGACTATGGCTACACCTTC
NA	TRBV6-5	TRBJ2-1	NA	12	CASSPSYNEQFF	TGTGCCAGCTCCCCCTCCTACAATGAGCAGTTCTTC
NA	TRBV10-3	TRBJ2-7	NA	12	CAIGTDPYEQYF	TGTGCCATCGGCACGGACCCCTACGAGCAGTACTTC
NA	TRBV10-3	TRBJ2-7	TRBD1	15	CAISGSGQGSDEQYF	TGTGCCATCAGTGGCTCGGGACAGGGGTCTGACGAGCAGTACTTC
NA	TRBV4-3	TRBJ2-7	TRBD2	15	CASSQDLQGLGEQYF	TGCGCCAGCAGCCAAGATCTTCAGGGACTAGGCGAGCAGTACTTC
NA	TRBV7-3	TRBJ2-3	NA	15	CASSRGGLTTDTQYF	TGTGCCAGCAGCCGCGGCGGGCTAACCACAGATACGCAGTATTTT
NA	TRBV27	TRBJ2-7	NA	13	CASRLDPIGEQYF	TGTGCCAGCAGACTCGATCCGATCGGGGAGCAGTACTTC
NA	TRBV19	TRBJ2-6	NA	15	CASSKGDTGANVLTF	TGTGCCAGTAGTAAAGGGGATACTGGGGCCAACGTCCTGACTTTC
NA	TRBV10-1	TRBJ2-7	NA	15	CASSEARQGSYEQYF	TGCGCCAGCAGTGAGGCCCGGCAAGGCTCCTACGAGCAGTACTTC
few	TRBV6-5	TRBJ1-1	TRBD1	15	CASSYSWTGSTEAFF	TGTGCCAGCAGTTACTCCTGGACAGGGAGCACTGAAGCTTTCTTT
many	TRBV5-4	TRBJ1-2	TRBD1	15	CASSPTGEPNYGYTF	TGTGCCAGCAGCCCCACAGGGGAACCTAACTATGGCTACACCTTC
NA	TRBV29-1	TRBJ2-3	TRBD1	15	CSVEQAGQGTDTQYF	TGCAGCGTTGAACAGGCGGGACAGGGGACAGATACGCAGTATTTT
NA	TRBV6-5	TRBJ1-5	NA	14	CASSTSRSNQPQHF	TGTGCCAGCAGCACGTCCCGAAGCAATCAGCCCCAGCATTTT
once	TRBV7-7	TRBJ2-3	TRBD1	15	CASSSGQGIVDTQYF	TGTGCTAGCAGCTCGGGACAGGGGATTGTGGATACGCAGTATTTT
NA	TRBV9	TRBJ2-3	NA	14	CASSVGSGTDTQYF	TGTGCCAGCAGCGTTGGTAGCGGAACAGATACGCAGTATTTT
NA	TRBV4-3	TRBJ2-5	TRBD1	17	CASSPAILRQGRETQYF	TGCGCCAGCAGCCCCGCCATCCTTAGACAGGGCCGAGAGACCCAGTACTTC
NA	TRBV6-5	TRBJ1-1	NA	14	CASGRQDVGSEAFF	TGTGCCAGCGGTCGACAGGACGTTGGGTCTGAAGCTTTCTTT
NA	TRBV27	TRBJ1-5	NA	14	CASALTGGNQPQHF	TGTGCCAGCGCATTAACCGGTGGCAATCAGCCCCAGCATTTT
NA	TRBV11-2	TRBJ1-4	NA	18	CASSPKPVGHLQKEKLFF	TGTGCCAGCAGCCCTAAACCCGTCGGACACCTCCAGAAGGAAAAACTGTTTTTT
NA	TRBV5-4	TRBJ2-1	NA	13	CASRPDSYNEQFF	TGTGCCAGCAGACCGGACAGCTACAATGAGCAGTTCTTC
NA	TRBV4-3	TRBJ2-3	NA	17	CASSQDRPWTSTDTQYF	TGCGCCAGCAGCCAAGATCGACCTTGGACTAGCACAGATACGCAGTATTTT
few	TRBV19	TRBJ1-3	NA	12	CASTQGVNTIYF	TGTGCCAGTACCCAGGGCGTAAACACCATATATTTT
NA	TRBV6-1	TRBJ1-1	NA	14	CASRWAFMNTEAFF	TGTGCCAGCAGATGGGCATTCATGAACACTGAAGCTTTCTTT
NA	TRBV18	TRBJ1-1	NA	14	CASSPYGRHTEAFF	TGTGCCAGCTCACCCTACGGACGGCACACTGAAGCTTTCTTT
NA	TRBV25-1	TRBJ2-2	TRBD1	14	CASTRTGDTGELFF	TGTGCCAGCACTAGGACAGGGGATACCGGGGAGCTGTTTTTT
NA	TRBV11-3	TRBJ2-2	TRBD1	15	CASSPGTANTGELFF	TGTGCCAGCAGTCCCGGGACAGCGAACACCGGGGAGCTGTTTTTT
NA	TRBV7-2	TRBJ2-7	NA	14	CASSLGLISYEQYF	TGTGCCAGCAGCTTAGGACTGATATCCTACGAGCAGTACTTC
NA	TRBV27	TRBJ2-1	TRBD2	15	CASSPAGVIKNEQFF	TGTGCCAGCAGTCCCGCGGGAGTAATTAAGAATGAGCAGTTCTTC
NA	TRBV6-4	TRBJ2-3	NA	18	CASSDSSLRGRFTDTQYF	TGTGCCAGCAGTGACTCATCCCTTCGGGGGCGGTTCACAGATACGCAGTATTTT
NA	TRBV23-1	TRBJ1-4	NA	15	CASSQSKDSYEKLFF	TGCGCCAGCAGTCAATCTAAGGACAGTTATGAAAAACTGTTTTTT
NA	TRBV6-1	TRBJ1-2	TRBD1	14	CASSATGGAYGYTF	TGTGCCAGCAGTGCTACAGGGGGCGCCTATGGCTACACCTTC
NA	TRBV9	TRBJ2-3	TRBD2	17	CASSVETSGRGGDTQYF	TGTGCCAGCAGCGTCGAAACTAGCGGGAGGGGGGGAGATACGCAGTATTTT
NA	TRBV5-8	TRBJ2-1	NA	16	CASSLVIQSSYNEQFF	TGTGCCAGCAGCTTGGTGATCCAGAGCTCCTACAATGAGCAGTTCTTC